This T cell receptor beta chain was obtained from a study of cytotoxic CD8 clonotypes in ibrutinib-treated CLL. This table comes from immunoSEQ multiplex PCR, and its TCRdb copy is limited to in-frame clones, with some not included. Of 140,000 to 150,000 clones in the sample, 70% to 80% were seen once. The V end was cut by 1 base, the J end by 3 bases, with 5 bases between. Germline values: CDR1 SGHDT, CDR2 YYEEEE. This CDR3 spans 12 amino acids. The chain links TRBV5-6 to TRBJ2-7, with unresolved D. The receptor comes from a human donor with chronic lymphocytic leukemia. The sample here was PBMCs, taken after 24 months of ibrutinib treatment. In DNA form, the CDR3 reads TGTGCCAGCAGCTTGCGCAGCTACGAGCAGTACTTC. This sequence encodes CASSLRSYEQYF.